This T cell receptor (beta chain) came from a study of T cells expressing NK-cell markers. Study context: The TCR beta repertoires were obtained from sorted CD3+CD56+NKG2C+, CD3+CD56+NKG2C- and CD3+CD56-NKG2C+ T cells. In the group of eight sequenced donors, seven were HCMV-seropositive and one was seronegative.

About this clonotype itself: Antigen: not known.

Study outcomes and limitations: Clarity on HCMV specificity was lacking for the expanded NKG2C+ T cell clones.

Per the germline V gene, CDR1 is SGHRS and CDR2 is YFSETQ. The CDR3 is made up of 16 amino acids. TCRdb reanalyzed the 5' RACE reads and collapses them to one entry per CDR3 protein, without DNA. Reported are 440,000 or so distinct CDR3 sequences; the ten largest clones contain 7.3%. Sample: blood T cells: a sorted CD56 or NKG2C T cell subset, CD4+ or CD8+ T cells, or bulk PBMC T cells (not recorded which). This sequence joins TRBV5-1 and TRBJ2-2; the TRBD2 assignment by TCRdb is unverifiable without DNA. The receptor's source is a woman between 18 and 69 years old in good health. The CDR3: CASSPYSGGNTGELFF.